The next 4 T cell receptor beta chains were all read from a single sample in a study of blood T cell repertoires in COVID-19. Method: immunoSEQ multiplex PCR; TCRdb's copy keeps in-frame clones and lacks some. The sample lists 100,000 to 150,000 clones, approximately 84% occurring once. Sequencing was done on a sample of peripheral blood. The receptor source for this set is a woman older than 75 with acute or convalescent COVID-19.

The gene calls are TRBV27 and TRBJ1-5; possible D gene TRBD1, 5 bases. There are 15 residues in the CDR3. Germline V lookup: CDR1 MNHEY, CDR2 SMNVEV (reference sequence). The V end was cut by 3 bases, the J end by 6 bases, with 15 bases between. The CDR3 sequence is CASSFTGGGGQPQHF. Here the CDR3 DNA reads TGTGCCAGCAGTTTCACTGGCGGGGGAGGTCAGCCCCAGCATTTT.

Only one count was recorded for this clone. The gene calls are TRBV19 and TRBJ2-7, with TRBD1 matching over 9 bases. CDR1 is LNHDA, CDR2 SQIVND, per germline (reference sequence). There are 13 residues in the CDR3. V dropped 9 bases and J dropped 1; count of bases not matched to a gene: 4. The CDR3 DNA reads as TGTGCCAGCGGGGACAGGGCTTCCTACGAGCAGTACTTC. This translates into CASGDRASYEQYF.

The chain couples TRBV4-1 to TRBJ2-7, with a weak D call TRBD1 (5 bases). CDR3 size: 13 residues. The ends were cut back, 3 bases at V and 6 bases at J, with 12 bases in the middle. Germline V gene sequence: CDR1 MGHRA, CDR2 YSYEKL. The CDR3 DNA reads TGCGCCAGCAGCCAGCTCAGGGAATCCGAGCAGTACTTC. This codes for CASSQLRESEQYF.

Here the CDR3 reads CASSLGGGVTDTQYF. The CDR3 DNA reads TGTGCCAGCAGCTTAGGAGGGGGGGTCACAGATACGCAGTATTTT. The rearrangement uses TRBV7-9 and TRBJ2-3, with D tentatively TRBD2 (7 bases). The CDR3 extends over 15 amino acids. Germline lookup yields CDR1 SEHNR and CDR2 FQNEAQ (reference sequence). V lost 1 base and J 2 bases, leaving 10 bases between the germline ends.